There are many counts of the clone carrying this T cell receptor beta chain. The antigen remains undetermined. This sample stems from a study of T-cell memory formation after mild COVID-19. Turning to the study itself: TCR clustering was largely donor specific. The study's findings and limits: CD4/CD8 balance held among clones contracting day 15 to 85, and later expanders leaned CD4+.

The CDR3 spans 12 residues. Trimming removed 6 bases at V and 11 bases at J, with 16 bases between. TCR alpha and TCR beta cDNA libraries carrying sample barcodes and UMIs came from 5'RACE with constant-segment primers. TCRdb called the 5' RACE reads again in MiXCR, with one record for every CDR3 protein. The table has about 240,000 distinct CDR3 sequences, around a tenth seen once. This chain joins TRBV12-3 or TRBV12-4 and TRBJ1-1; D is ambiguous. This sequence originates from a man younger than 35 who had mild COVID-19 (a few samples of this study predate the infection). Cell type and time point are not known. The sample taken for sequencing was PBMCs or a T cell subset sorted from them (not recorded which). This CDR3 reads CASSPPGKKAFF. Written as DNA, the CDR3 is TGTGCCAGCAGCCCCCCGGGGAAGAAGGCTTTCTTT.